Detailed here is one T cell receptor beta chain. This specimen comes from a study of graft-versus-host responses after intestinal transplantation. TCRdb keeps only in-frame clones here, not all; method: immunoSEQ multiplex PCR. Here the sample spans around 14,000 clones, 25% to 30% being singletons. Between the trimmed V and J ends, which lost 6 bases and 5 bases, there was a span of 11 bases. Germline values: CDR1 MNHEY, CDR2 SVGAGI. CDR3 length: 13 amino acids. Study-wide points: Ileal or blood samples showed some GvH clones first, and such clones were also found in recipient marrow. Early HvG declines after transplant were associated with peak circulating GvH clone levels.

CFSE-labeled responder cells (around 200,000) were plated with around 200,000 irradiated, violet-dye-labeled stimulator cells. The clonotype originates from a human patient who received an intestinal transplant. Sequences were derived from alloreactive CD4+ T cells from a mixed lymphocyte reaction culture, sampled before intestinal transplant. Subset described: CFSE-low proliferating T cells sorted from roughly 6-day pre-transplant mixed lymphocyte reaction (GvH or HvG direction). The chain couples TRBV6-5 to TRBJ2-1; D may correspond to TRBD1 or TRBD2 (5 bases each). The CDR3 sequence is CASRSSGHNEQFF. The DNA for the CDR3 is TGTGCCAGCAGATCTTCGGGACACAATGAGCAGTTCTTC.